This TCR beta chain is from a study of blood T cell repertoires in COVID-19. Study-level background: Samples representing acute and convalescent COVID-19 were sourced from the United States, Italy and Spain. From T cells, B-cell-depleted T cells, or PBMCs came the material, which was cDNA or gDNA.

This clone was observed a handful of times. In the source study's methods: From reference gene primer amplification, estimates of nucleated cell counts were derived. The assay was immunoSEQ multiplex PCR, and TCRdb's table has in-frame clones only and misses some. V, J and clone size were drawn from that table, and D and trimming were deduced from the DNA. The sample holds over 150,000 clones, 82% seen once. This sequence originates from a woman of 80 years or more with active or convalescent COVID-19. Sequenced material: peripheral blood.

Here the CDR3 reads CAWSVPGTVRNTIYF. CDR3 DNA: TGTGCCTGGAGTGTACCTGGGACAGTTCGAAACACCATATATTTT. The chain carries TRBV30 and TRBJ1-3, with 7 bases aligning to TRBD1. Per the germline V gene, CDR1 is GTSNPN and CDR2 is SVGIG (reference sequence). V shed 0 bases, J shed 5 bases, and the junction held 7 bases outside the gene matches. The CDR3 loop spans 15 amino acids. Using reference TRBV30 and TRBJ1-3 for the parts outside the CDR3, the full variable domain is SQTIHQWPATLVQPVGSPLSLECTVEGTSNPNLYWYRQAAGRGLQLLFYSVGIGQISSEVPQNLSASRPQDRQFILSSKKLLLSDSGFYLCAWSVPGTVRNTIYFGEGSWLTVV.